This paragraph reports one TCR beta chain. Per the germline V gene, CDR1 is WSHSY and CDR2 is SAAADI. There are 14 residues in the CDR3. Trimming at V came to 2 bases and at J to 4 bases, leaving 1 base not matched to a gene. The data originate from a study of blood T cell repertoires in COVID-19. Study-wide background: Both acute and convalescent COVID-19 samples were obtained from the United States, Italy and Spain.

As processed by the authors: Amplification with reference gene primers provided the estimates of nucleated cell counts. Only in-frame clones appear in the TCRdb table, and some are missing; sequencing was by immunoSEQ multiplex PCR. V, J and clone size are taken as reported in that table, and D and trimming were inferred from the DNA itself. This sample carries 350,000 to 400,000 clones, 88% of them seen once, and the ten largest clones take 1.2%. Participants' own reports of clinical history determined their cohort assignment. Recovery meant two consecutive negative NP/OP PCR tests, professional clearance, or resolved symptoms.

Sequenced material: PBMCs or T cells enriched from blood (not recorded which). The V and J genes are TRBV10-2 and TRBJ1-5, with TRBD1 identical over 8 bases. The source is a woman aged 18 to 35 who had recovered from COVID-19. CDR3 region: CASSERTGNQPQHF. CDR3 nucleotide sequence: TGCGCCAGCAGTGAGAGGACAGGGAATCAGCCCCAGCATTTT.